The entry below gives a single T cell receptor (beta chain) sequence along with its context. Its specificity is not known. The data were obtained in a study of cytomegalovirus exposure and HLA in healthy donors. Study-wide background: In an earlier analysis, approximately 120 million unique TCR beta sequences were found from 150 million to 200 million T cells.

13 Jbeta primers and 60 Vbeta primers were used for the PCR. Some clones are missing from TCRdb's copy, which holds only in-frame ones; the method was immunoSEQ multiplex PCR. The table lists 100,000 to 150,000 clones, more than 65% of them singletons, with around 14% in the top ten. General study points: Per published accounts, TCR beta sequences correctly predicted the HLA-A and HLA-B alleles of most subjects. In a later analysis, HLA-associated beta chains showed higher expansion and lower generation probabilities than comparable chains.

The V gene's germline CDR1 is SQVTM and CDR2 ANQGSEA. V was pared by 7 bases and J by 6 bases, with 24 bases between. CDR3 length: 15 amino acids. The clonotype comes from a woman aged 55-69 years in good health and CMV-seropositive. The sample consisted of PBMCs. V usage is TRBV29-1 and J usage is TRBJ2-5; a weak D match, TRBD2 (6 bases). The CDR3 nucleotides read TGCAGCGCGCGGGGAAGGGGAGAGTTTGGCCAGACCCAGTACTTC. Residues: CSARGRGEFGQTQYF.